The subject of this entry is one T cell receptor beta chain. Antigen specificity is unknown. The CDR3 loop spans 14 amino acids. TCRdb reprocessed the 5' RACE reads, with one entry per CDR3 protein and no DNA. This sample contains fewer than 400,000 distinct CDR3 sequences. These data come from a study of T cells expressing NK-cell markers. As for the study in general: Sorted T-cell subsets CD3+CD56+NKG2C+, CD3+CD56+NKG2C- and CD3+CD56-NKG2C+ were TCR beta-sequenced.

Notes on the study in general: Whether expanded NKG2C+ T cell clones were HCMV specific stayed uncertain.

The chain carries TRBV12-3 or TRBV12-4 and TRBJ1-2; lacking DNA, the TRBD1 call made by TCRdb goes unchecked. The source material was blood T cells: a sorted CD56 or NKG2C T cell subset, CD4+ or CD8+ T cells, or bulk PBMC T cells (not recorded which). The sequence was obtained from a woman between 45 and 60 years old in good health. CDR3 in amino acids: CASSLALVGQHYTF.